The 12 T cell receptor beta chains given below trace back to one sample, sequenced in a study of blood T cell repertoires in COVID-19. Assay: immunoSEQ multiplex PCR; the TCRdb copy retains only in-frame clones and omits some. The table records approximately 170,000 clones, around 81% of them present only once. Sequenced input: peripheral blood. These receptors originate from a man aged 70-80 years who had recovered from COVID-19.

The chain is built from TRBV7-8 and TRBJ2-1, with 10 bases matching TRBD1. Germline V gene data show CDR1 as SGHVS and CDR2 as FQNEAQ. The CDR3 is 16 residues long. V lost 2 bases to trimming and J lost 5 bases; unmatched junction nucleotides: 6. In nucleotides, the CDR3 is TGTGCCAGCAGCTTAAACCAGGGACAGGGGAACAATGAGCAGTTCTTC. Its protein is CASSLNQGQGNNEQFF.

The rearrangement uses TRBV7-3 and TRBJ2-3; TRBD2 might be the D (5 bases). The CDR3 sequence is 15 residues long. Germline CDR1 reads SGHTA; CDR2 reads FQGTGA. The ends were cut back, 5 bases at V and 0 bases at J, with 12 bases in the middle. CDR3 sequence reads: CASSKSGSSTDTQYF. For the CDR3, the DNA is TGTGCCAGCAGCAAGAGCGGAAGTAGCACAGATACGCAGTATTTT. The whole variable domain, remainder taken from reference TRBV7-3 and TRBJ2-3, is GAGVSQTPSNKVTEKGKYVELRCDPISGHTALYWYRQSLGQGPEFLIYFQGTGAADDSGLPNDRFFAVRPEGSVSTLKIQRTERGDSAVYLCASSKSGSSTDTQYFGPGTRLTVL.

The chain links TRBV3-1 (or the pseudogene TRBV3-2) to TRBJ1-1; TRBD1 is a possible D gene (6 bases). This CDR3 is 13 amino acids long. V lost 4 bases to trimming and J lost 4 bases, with 10 bases between them. Germline values: CDR1 LGHDT, CDR2 YNNKEL (reference sequence). CDR3 in DNA: TGTGCCAGCAGCCGCGGACAGAGCACTGAAGCTTTCTTT. Encoded protein: CASSRGQSTEAFF.

This sequence joins TRBV6-5 and TRBJ2-3; 9 bases agree with TRBD1. V lost 3 bases and J lost 3; bases outside the gene matches: 4. The germline CDR1 and CDR2 sequences are MNHEY and SVGAGI. This CDR3 region has 15 residues. The CDR3 DNA is TGTGCCAGCAGTTATACAGGACAGGGGACAGATACGCAGTATTTT. Translating gives CASSYTGQGTDTQYF.

The chain combines TRBV7-8 with TRBJ1-5, with TRBD1 matching over 7 bases. The V segment lost 1 base and the J segment 1 base; nucleotides outside the gene matches: 1. This CDR3 comprises 15 residues. Germline-derived CDR1 and CDR2 are SGHVS and FQNEAQ. The CDR3 DNA is TGTGCCAGCAGCTTAGAGGGACAGAGCAATCAGCCCCAGCATTTT. Protein sequence: CASSLEGQSNQPQHF.

The chain couples TRBV5-4 to TRBJ2-5; 11 bases map to TRBD2. Germline CDR1 is SGHNT and CDR2 is YYREEE (reference sequence). V was pared by 4 bases and J by 7 bases, with 9 bases of the junction left unmatched. This CDR3 is built from 15 residues. DNA of the CDR3: TGTGCCAGCAGCCCTGGGACTAGCGGTTACTCGACCCAGTACTTC. Its protein product is CASSPGTSGYSTQYF.

V gene TRBV5-4 combines with J gene TRBJ1-1; no firm D call. CDR3 length equals 13 residues. Germline CDR1 reads SGHNT; CDR2 reads YYREEE (reference sequence). V lost 1 base, J lost 2 bases, and 6 bases lay in between. The CDR3 sequence is CASSLIQNTEAFF. The CDR3 nucleotides read TGTGCCAGCAGCTTGATTCAAAACACTGAAGCTTTCTTT.

The genes are TRBV11-2 and TRBJ2-3, with 12 bases that match TRBD2. The germline V gene encodes CDR1 SGHAT and CDR2 FQNNGV. J gave up 4 bases and V 5 bases, and 4 bases lay outside the gene matches. CDR3 size: 15 residues. This chain's CDR3 is CASSPTSGSPDTQYF. DNA for the CDR3: TGTGCCAGCAGCCCGACTAGCGGGAGCCCAGATACGCAGTATTTT.

This rearrangement joins TRBV3-1 (or the pseudogene TRBV3-2) to TRBJ2-1, with TRBD1 matching 10 bases. Germline V gene sequence: CDR1 LGHDT, CDR2 YNNKEL (reference sequence). J gave up 10 bases and V 0 bases, and 12 bases lay outside the gene matches. The CDR3 extends over 17 amino acids. The CDR3 nucleotides are TGTGCCAGCAGCCAAGATCTGGGTGACAGGGGGCTAGGGGAGCAGTTCTTC. Protein product: CASSQDLGDRGLGEQFF.

The chain couples TRBV6-5 to TRBJ1-2; 7 bases are shared with TRBD1. Trimming at V came to 6 bases and at J to 4 bases, leaving 8 bases not matched to a gene. The CDR3 contains 14 residues. Germline V gives CDR1 MNHEY, CDR2 SVGAGI. CDR3 DNA sequence: TGTGCCAGCAGCACCGAGACAGGGCCCTATGGCTACACCTTC. Its translation: CASSTETGPYGYTF.

The V call is TRBV11-2, the J call TRBJ2-1; 9 nucleotides agree with TRBD2. The CDR3 covers 15 residues. The germline V gene has CDR1 SGHAT and CDR2 FQNNGV. V dropped 5 bases and J dropped 4; count of bases not matched to a gene: 6. The CDR3 loop reads CASSNSGSNYNEQFF. CDR3 in DNA: TGTGCCAGCAGCAATAGCGGGAGTAATTACAATGAGCAGTTCTTC.

The V and J genes are TRBV6-5 and TRBJ1-6, with 7 bases lining up with TRBD1. The J segment lost 5 bases and the V segment lost 6 bases, leaving 4 bases of the junction unmatched. Germline CDR1 reads MNHEY; CDR2 reads SVGAGI. The CDR3 is 14 residues long. CDR3 sequence: CASRHTGDNSPLHF. CDR3 in DNA: TGTGCCAGCAGGCATACAGGGGATAATTCACCCCTCCACTTT.